The 5 T cell receptor beta chains given below trace back to one sample, sequenced in a study of blood T cell repertoires in COVID-19. Clones were read by immunoSEQ multiplex PCR, and TCRdb kept only the in-frame ones, dropping some. The sample lists 100,000 to 150,000 clones, about four fifths occurring once. Sequenced: peripheral blood. These receptors came from a man aged 30-40 years with COVID-19, enrolled during active disease.

The genes are TRBV3-1 (or the pseudogene TRBV3-2) and TRBJ2-7; TRBD2 is a possible D gene (5 bases). With 2 bases removed from V and 5 bases from J, the gap between germline ends came to 16 bases. This CDR3 has 15 residues. The germline gives CDR1 LGHDT, CDR2 YNNKEL (reference sequence). CDR3 coding DNA: TGTGCCAGCAGCCAATCAACACGGTTCGGGGACGAGCAGTACTTC. Amino acids: CASSQSTRFGDEQYF.

The chain couples TRBV5-8 to TRBJ1-4, with unresolved D. This CDR3 region has 14 residues. CDR1 is SGHTS, CDR2 YDEGEE, per germline. V lost 4 bases and J lost 8, with 15 bases in between. The CDR3 bases are TGTGCCAGCAGCCTGAAAGTGGGCGACGAAAAACTGTTTTTT. This translates into CASSLKVGDEKLFF. The full variable domain, rest sourced from reference TRBV5-8 and TRBJ1-4, is EAGVTQSPTHLIKTRGQQATLRCSPISGHTSVYWYQQALGLGLQFLLWYDEGEERNRGNFPPRFSGRQFPNYSSELNVNALELEDSALYLCASSLKVGDEKLFFGSGTQLSVL.

This rearrangement joins TRBV5-1 to TRBJ2-7; the D gene is possibly TRBD1 (6 bases). This CDR3 contains 14 residues. V was cut by 4 bases and J by 1 base, with 12 bases left in between. Per the germline V gene, CDR1 is SGHRS and CDR2 is YFSETQ. The CDR3 DNA reads as TGCGCCAGCAGCATCAGGACAGATTCCTACGAGCAGTACTTC. The encoded protein is CASSIRTDSYEQYF.

The rearrangement joins TRBV27 to TRBJ1-2, with D hard to call. The CDR3 is made up of 14 amino acids. From germline, CDR1 is MNHEY and CDR2 SMNVEV (reference sequence). Trimming left V 3 bases short and J 4 bases short, with 12 bases between. The CDR3 bases are TGTGCCAGCAGTTTGGGCAGGATGGGCTATGGCTACACCTTC. Protein sequence: CASSLGRMGYGYTF.

The chain has TRBV28 and TRBJ1-3; possibly TRBD1 for D (5 bases). Germline CDR1 and CDR2: MDHEN and SYDVKM. Trimming left V 6 bases short and J 3 bases short, with 18 bases between. The CDR3 consists of 16 residues. In DNA form, the CDR3 reads TGTGCCAGCAGCCCCCCAGGGTCCAACCTTGGAAACACCATATATTTT. Translated: CASSPPGSNLGNTIYF.